These 30 T cell receptor beta chains came from one sample sequenced in a study of cytomegalovirus exposure and HLA in healthy donors. Researchers ran the PCR with 60 Vbeta and 13 Jbeta primers. Data came from immunoSEQ multiplex PCR; TCRdb stores just in-frame clones and leaves some out. The sample has roughly 99,000 clones, 60% to 85% seen once. The material sequenced was PBMCs. The receptors were gathered from a man aged 55 to 70 in good health and CMV-seropositive.

Only a few counts were recorded for this clone. V usage is TRBV7-2 and J usage is TRBJ2-3; a possible D gene is TRBD2 (6 bases). This CDR3 spans 13 amino acids. Per the germline V gene, CDR1 is SGHTA and CDR2 is FQGNSA. With 1 base removed from V and 11 bases from J, the gap between germline ends came to 13 bases. The CDR3 region is CASSLVSLALQYF. CDR3 nucleotide sequence: TGTGCCAGCAGCTTAGTGAGTCTAGCGCTGCAGTATTTT.

The V call is TRBV12-5, the J call TRBJ1-4, with TRBD1 identical over 7 bases. CDR1 and CDR2 from the germline V gene are LGHNT and FRNRAP. CDR3 size: 14 residues. Trimming cost V 1 base and J 7 bases; bases outside gene matches: 3. The CDR3 DNA follows: TGTGCTAGTGGTTTGGGCAGGGGGAGTGAAAAACTGTTTTTT. This gives the protein CASGLGRGSEKLFF. Complete variable domain (other parts from reference TRBV12-5 and TRBJ1-4): DARVTQTPRHKVTEMGQEVTMRCQPILGHNTVFWYRQTMMQGLELLAYFRNRAPLDDSGMPKDRFSAEMPDATLATLKIQPSEPRDSAVYFCASGLGRGSEKLFFGSGTQLSVL.

This clone was picked up a small number of times. The CDR3: CASSAKTGTGATYEQYF. The DNA for the CDR3 is TGCGCCAGCAGCGCAAAAACCGGGACAGGGGCTACCTACGAGCAGTACTTC. The J gene is TRBJ2-7, the V gene TRBV5-1, with 10 bases fitting TRBD1. Trimming took 4 bases from V and 2 from J; bases not matched to a gene: 12. The CDR3 is 17 amino acids. CDR1 and CDR2 from the germline V gene are SGHRS and YFSETQ. The complete variable domain, with remaining parts taken from reference TRBV5-1 and TRBJ2-7, reads KAGVTQTPRYLIKTRGQQVTLSCSPISGHRSVSWYQQTPGQGLQFLFEYFSETQRNKGNFPGRFSGRQFSNSRSEMNVSTLELGDSALYLCASSAKTGTGATYEQYFGPGTRLTVT.

This clone has only a few counts. The CDR3 region has the DNA TGTGCCTGGGACAGGGGTTTCACTGAAGCTTTCTTT. Encoded protein: CAWDRGFTEAFF. The chain couples TRBV30 to TRBJ1-1; TRBD1 matches at 8 bases. Trimming took 5 bases from V and 4 from J; bases not matched to a gene: 3. This CDR3 contains 12 residues. Germline CDR1 reads GTSNPN; CDR2 reads SVGIG (reference sequence).

V is TRBV6-5 and J is TRBJ1-1, with 11 nucleotides matching TRBD1. Germline V gene sequence: CDR1 MNHEY, CDR2 SVGAGI. V lost 2 bases, J lost 9 bases, and 2 bases stayed unmatched. CDR3 length: 13 residues. CDR3 residues: CASSYQDRGQAFF. For the CDR3, the DNA is TGTGCCAGCAGTTACCAGGACAGGGGGCAAGCTTTCTTT.

CDR3 sequence (DNA): TGCAGTGCTAGTGCTGGCAGTGAAGCTTTCTTT. Its translation: CSASAGSEAFF. This rearrangement joins TRBV20-1 to TRBJ1-1; D not resolved. This CDR3 has 11 amino acids. Looked up from germline, CDR1 is DFQATT and CDR2 is SNEGSKA (reference sequence). The V end lost 3 bases, the J end lost 7 bases, and 9 bases lay between the germline ends.

The table lists this clone with a count of one. The chain links TRBV6-6 to TRBJ1-1, with D unresolved. The CDR3 covers 13 residues. The ends were cut back, 6 bases at V and 3 bases at J, with 11 bases in the middle. The germline V gene encodes CDR1 MNHNY and CDR2 SVGAGI (reference sequence). CDR3 in DNA: TGTGCCAGCAGGGCCTCAGGCGACACTGAAGCTTTCTTT. Protein: CASRASGDTEAFF.

This clone was seen more than once but under ten times. The chain employs TRBV30 and TRBJ2-3; TRBD2 agrees at 12 bases. From germline, CDR1 is GTSNPN and CDR2 SVGIG (reference sequence). V lost 5 bases to trimming and J lost 2 bases; unmatched junction nucleotides: 2. This CDR3 region has 14 residues. The CDR3 protein is CAWGTSGHTDTQYF. The CDR3 DNA is TGTGCCTGGGGGACTAGCGGGCACACAGATACGCAGTATTTT.

The chain joins TRBV30 to TRBJ1-4; D uncertain. Germline CDR1 and CDR2: GTSNPN and SVGIG (reference sequence). V lost 5 bases to trimming and J lost 7 bases, with 11 bases between them. The CDR3 is made up of 12 amino acids. The CDR3 here is CAWGDLGEKLFF. CDR3 sequence (DNA): TGTGCCTGGGGCGACTTGGGTGAAAAACTGTTTTTT.

The chain uses TRBV6-5 and TRBJ2-7; D perhaps matches TRBD1 (6 bases). Germline values: CDR1 MNHEY, CDR2 SVGAGI. Trimming cost V 2 bases and J 4 bases, with 9 bases left between them. There are 13 residues in the CDR3. The CDR3 DNA reads TGTGCCAGCAGTTACGGACAGACATACGAGCAGTACTTC. Protein: CASSYGQTYEQYF.

The V and J genes are TRBV4-1 and TRBJ2-3; perhaps TRBD1 as D (6 bases). The germline gives CDR1 MGHRA, CDR2 YSYEKL. V was pared by 4 bases and J by 0 bases, with 14 bases between. The CDR3 runs to 16 residues. CDR3 in amino acids: CASSLQQGWSTDTQYF. CDR3 sequence (DNA): TGCGCCAGCAGCCTTCAACAGGGCTGGAGCACAGATACGCAGTATTTT.

Notes on this clone: One end of the junction varies from germline; a read error may be responsible. V and J are TRBV5-6 and TRBJ2-5, with D tentatively TRBD2 (5 bases). The length of the CDR3 is 15 residues. Germline V gives CDR1 SGHDT, CDR2 YYEEEE. CDR3 DNA sequence: TGTGCCAGCAGGTTGGCCGGGGAGTACCAAGAGACCCAGTACTTC. Residues: CASRLAGEYQETQYF.

The V gene is TRBV25-1, the J gene TRBJ2-1; 12 bases match TRBD2. J was trimmed by 9 bases and V by 3 bases; bases with no gene match: 6. CDR1 and CDR2 from the germline V gene are MGHDK and SYGVNS. The CDR3 is made up of 15 amino acids. The CDR3 region is CASSDLAGGLGEQFF. In DNA, the CDR3 is TGTGCCAGCAGTGATCTAGCGGGGGGGCTTGGTGAGCAGTTCTTC.

The chain joins TRBV27 to TRBJ1-5, with 7 bases aligning to TRBD1. Germline CDR1 MNHEY, CDR2 SMNVEV (reference sequence). There are 14 residues in the CDR3. After removal of 3 bases from V and 4 bases from J, the junction contained 3 bases not matched to a gene. CDR3 amino acids: CASSLGQLNQPQHF. DNA of the CDR3: TGTGCCAGCAGTTTGGGACAGTTGAATCAGCCCCAGCATTTT.

V usage is TRBV27 and J usage is TRBJ1-6; possible D gene TRBD1, 6 bases. There are 15 residues in the CDR3. Germline loops: CDR1 MNHEY, CDR2 SMNVEV (reference sequence). V was pared by 4 bases and J by 10 bases, with 17 bases between. DNA for the CDR3: TGTGCCAGCAGTTGGGGGCGAGGGGCGCGATCACCCCTCCACTTT. Its protein product is CASSWGRGARSPLHF.

This chain uses TRBV7-6 with TRBJ2-3, with D tentatively TRBD2 (6 bases). CDR1 is SGHVS, CDR2 FNYEAQ, per germline. Trimming removed 4 bases from V and 0 bases from J, with 11 bases in between. This CDR3 comprises 15 residues. CDR3 residues: CASSSLAASTDTQYF. The CDR3 coding sequence is TGTGCCAGCAGCTCCTTAGCGGCTAGCACAGATACGCAGTATTTT.

V and J are TRBV4-1 and TRBJ2-1, with TRBD2 matching 11 bases. J gave up 5 bases and V 6 bases, and 9 bases lay outside the gene matches. This CDR3 comprises 16 residues. Germline loops: CDR1 MGHRA, CDR2 YSYEKL. The CDR3 sequence: CASSRGGLADNNEQFF. The CDR3 region has the DNA TGCGCCAGCAGTCGCGGGGGACTAGCGGATAACAATGAGCAGTTCTTC.

This clone was seen a few times. V is TRBV5-6 and J is TRBJ1-2, with 11 bases matching TRBD1. In germline, CDR1 is SGHDT, CDR2 YYEEEE. The V gene end was trimmed by 5 bases and the J gene end by 4 bases; junction bases not matched to a gene: 7. The CDR3 consists of 15 residues. CDR3 protein: CASREGQGGSYGYTF. The CDR3, as DNA: TGTGCCAGCAGAGAGGGACAGGGGGGATCCTATGGCTACACCTTC.

V usage is TRBV9 and J usage is TRBJ2-7; D is undetermined. This CDR3 spans 14 amino acids. Trimming pared 2 bases from V and 0 bases from J, leaving 9 bases between. CDR1 and CDR2 (germline): SGDLS, YYNGEE. The CDR3 DNA reads TGTGCCAGCAGCGTCGGCAGGTTCTCCTACGAGCAGTACTTC. Protein product: CASSVGRFSYEQYF.

The chain is built from TRBV30 and TRBJ2-7, with 7 bases aligning to TRBD1. Trimming took 3 bases from V and 3 from J; bases not matched to a gene: 8. Germline V gene data show CDR1 as GTSNPN and CDR2 as SVGIG (reference sequence). CDR3 size: 14 residues. The CDR3 sequence is CAWRARDSNYEQYF. The DNA for the CDR3 is TGTGCCTGGAGAGCAAGGGACAGCAACTACGAGCAGTACTTC.

The chain combines TRBV30 with TRBJ2-7, with D possibly TRBD1 on 6 matching bases. This CDR3 has 13 residues. CDR1 GTSNPN and CDR2 SVGIG come from the germline V gene (reference sequence). V was trimmed by 3 bases and J by 3 bases, leaving 12 bases between them. The CDR3 spells CAWRAGQSYEQYF. CDR3 sequence (DNA): TGTGCCTGGAGAGCTGGACAGAGCTACGAGCAGTACTTC.

The chain couples TRBV6-5 to TRBJ1-1; no firm D call. In germline, CDR1 is MNHEY, CDR2 SVGAGI. V was trimmed by 3 bases and J by 6 bases, leaving 5 bases between them. The CDR3 runs to 11 residues. Written as DNA, the CDR3 is TGTGCCAGCAGTTATTGGCCTGAAGCTTTCTTT. Protein sequence: CASSYWPEAFF.

This clone was seen a few times. V usage is TRBV2 and J usage is TRBJ2-7; D is possibly TRBD1 (6 bases). CDR3 length: 14 amino acids. Germline V gene lookup returns CDR1 SNHLY and CDR2 FYNNEI. Trimming removed 6 bases from V and 4 bases from J, with 16 bases in between. For the CDR3, the DNA is TGTGCCAGCAGACCCAGTACAGGGTCGTACGAGCAGTACTTC. This encodes CASRPSTGSYEQYF.

The rearrangement uses TRBV28 and TRBJ2-1; possible D gene TRBD1, 6 bases. The CDR3 sequence is 13 residues long. Germline lookup yields CDR1 MDHEN and CDR2 SYDVKM. The V end lost 2 bases, the J end lost 9 bases, and 11 bases lay between the germline ends. The CDR3 bases are TGTGCCAGCAGTTTACTTACAGGGATTGAGCAGTTCTTC. This sequence encodes CASSLLTGIEQFF.

The V and J genes are TRBV2 and TRBJ2-5; 8 bases are a match to TRBD1. V shed 5 bases, J shed 9 bases, and the junction held 11 bases outside the gene matches. This CDR3 contains 14 residues. In germline, CDR1 is SNHLY, CDR2 FYNNEI. CDR3 coding DNA: TGTGCCAGCAGTTCCCTGACAGGGGATACGTCCCAGTACTTC. Translating it yields CASSSLTGDTSQYF.

The CDR3 coding sequence is TGTGCCAGTAGTAATCCGGGGGAGACCCAGTACTTC. It codes for CASSNPGETQYF. The chain carries TRBV19 and TRBJ2-5; D might be TRBD2 (5 bases). Germline V gene lookup returns CDR1 LNHDA and CDR2 SQIVND (reference sequence). Trimming shortened V by 4 bases and J by 5 bases, and 8 bases separated the two germline ends. This CDR3 has 12 residues.

This chain links TRBV9 with TRBJ2-3, with D tentatively TRBD2 (7 bases). V dropped 6 bases and J dropped 8 bases, with 13 bases sitting between them. The CDR3 spans 12 residues. CDR1 is SGDLS, CDR2 YYNGEE, per germline. The CDR3 sequence is CASTKGEGTQYF. The CDR3 region has the DNA TGTGCCAGCACCAAGGGGGAGGGTACGCAGTATTTT.

Turning to this clone: Other DNA sequences in this specimen translate into the identical CDR3. This chain joins TRBV6-5 and TRBJ1-2; 10 bases fit TRBD1. The CDR3 is 15 amino acids. The J segment lost 5 bases and the V segment lost 0 bases, leaving 3 bases of the junction unmatched. CDR1 MNHEY and CDR2 SVGAGI come from the germline V gene. CDR3 sequence: CASSYSTGGHYGYTF. CDR3 bases: TGTGCCAGCAGTTACTCGACAGGGGGCCATTATGGCTACACCTTC.

The chain is built from TRBV5-1 and TRBJ2-2; D possibly corresponds to TRBD1 (6 bases). The CDR3 is 14 amino acids. V was clipped by 0 bases and J by 6 bases, with 9 bases between them. Germline lookup yields CDR1 SGHRS and CDR2 YFSETQ. The chain's CDR3 is CASSLVGAAGELFF. CDR3 DNA sequence: TGCGCCAGCAGCTTGGTGGGGGCAGCCGGGGAGCTGTTTTTT. Full variable domain (rest looked up from reference TRBV5-1 and TRBJ2-2): KAGVTQTPRYLIKTRGQQVTLSCSPISGHRSVSWYQQTPGQGLQFLFEYFSETQRNKGNFPGRFSGRQFSNSRSEMNVSTLELGDSALYLCASSLVGAAGELFFGEGSRLTVL.

V and J are TRBV5-6 and TRBJ1-5; 7 bases are shared with TRBD1. CDR3 length equals 15 residues. The trim removed 4 bases at V and 2 bases at J, leaving 6 bases unmatched. The germline CDR1 and CDR2 sequences are SGHDT and YYEEEE. The CDR3 here is CASSNQGVGNQPQHF. CDR3 DNA: TGTGCCAGCAGCAACCAGGGGGTTGGCAATCAGCCCCAGCATTTT. Complete variable domain (other parts from reference TRBV5-6 and TRBJ1-5): DAGVTQSPTHLIKTRGQQVTLRCSPKSGHDTVSWYQQALGQGPQFIFQYYEEEERQRGNFPDRFSGHQFPNYSSELNVNALLLGDSALYLCASSNQGVGNQPQHFGDGTRLSIL.